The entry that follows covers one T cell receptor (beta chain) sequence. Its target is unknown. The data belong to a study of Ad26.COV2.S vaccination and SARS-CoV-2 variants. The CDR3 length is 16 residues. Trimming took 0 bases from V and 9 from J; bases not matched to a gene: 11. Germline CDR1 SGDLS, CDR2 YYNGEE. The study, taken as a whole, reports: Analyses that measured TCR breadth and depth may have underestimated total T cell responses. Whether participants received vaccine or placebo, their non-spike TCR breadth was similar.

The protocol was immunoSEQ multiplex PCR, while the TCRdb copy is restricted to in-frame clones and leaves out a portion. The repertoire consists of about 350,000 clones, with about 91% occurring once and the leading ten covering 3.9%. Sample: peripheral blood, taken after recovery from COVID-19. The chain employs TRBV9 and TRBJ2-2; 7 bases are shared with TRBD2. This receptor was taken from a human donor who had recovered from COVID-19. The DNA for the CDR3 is TGTGCCAGCAGCGTAGGGTCCAGCGGGGTCCTAAGGGAGCTGTTTTTT. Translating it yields CASSVGSSGVLRELFF.